Each of the 13 T cell receptor beta chains below was sequenced from the same sample in a study of blood T cell repertoires in COVID-19. The method was immunoSEQ multiplex PCR; TCRdb's version includes in-frame clones alone and lacks a portion of them. The sample includes about 270,000 clones, around 90% of them seen just once. What was sequenced was PBMCs or T cells enriched from blood (not recorded which). Source of these receptors: a woman aged 40 to 49 with acute COVID-19.

The chain employs TRBV19 and TRBJ2-2; D unclear. CDR1 LNHDA and CDR2 SQIVND come from the germline V gene (reference sequence). The CDR3 length is 12 residues. V was cut by 5 bases and J by 3 bases, with 4 bases left in between. The CDR3 DNA follows: TGTGCCAGTAGTCGGTACACCGGGGAGCTGTTTTTT. This sequence encodes CASSRYTGELFF.

The rearrangement joins TRBV28 to TRBJ1-4; TRBD1 might be the D (5 bases). The V gene's germline CDR1 is MDHEN and CDR2 SYDVKM. This CDR3 region has 14 residues. Trimming removed 6 bases from V and 7 bases from J, with 15 bases in between. The CDR3 nucleotides read TGTGCCAGCAGCCCCGGGGGTCTCGGTGAAAAACTGTTTTTT. Translating it yields CASSPGGLGEKLFF.

The chain employs TRBV9 and TRBJ2-3, with D hard to call. Germline V gene sequence: CDR1 SGDLS, CDR2 YYNGEE. The CDR3 length is 13 residues. The V and J ends lost 2 bases and 6 bases respectively, with 10 bases between them. The CDR3 bases are TGTGCCAGCAGCGTCCTAGAGCTCGATACGCAGTATTTT. This encodes CASSVLELDTQYF.

The chain is built from TRBV20-1 and TRBJ2-1; no clear D gene. The CDR3 has 14 amino acids. Deletions cut 3 bases from V and 8 bases from J, with 17 bases between. Germline V gene data show CDR1 as DFQATT and CDR2 as SNEGSKA (reference sequence). CDR3 sequence (DNA): TGCAGTGCTAGTTTTCGTCCCGAGGTCCATGAGCAGTTCTTC. Amino acid sequence: CSASFRPEVHEQFF.

The chain uses TRBV29-1 and TRBJ1-1, with D hard to call. This CDR3 has 10 amino acids. Germline values: CDR1 SQVTM, CDR2 ANQGSEA. V was trimmed by 5 bases and J by 6 bases, leaving 7 bases between them. In DNA, the CDR3 is TGCAGCGTTCGTGACTCTGAAGCTTTCTTT. It yields the protein CSVRDSEAFF.

The V call is TRBV19, the J call TRBJ2-7; 9 bases align to TRBD1. The V gene end was trimmed by 5 bases and the J gene end by 2 bases; junction bases not matched to a gene: 7. This CDR3 is 15 amino acids long. The germline V gene encodes CDR1 LNHDA and CDR2 SQIVND (reference sequence). In DNA, the CDR3 is TGTGCCAGTAGTGCCCGGGACAGGGCCGCCTACGAGCAGTACTTC. Its translation is CASSARDRAAYEQYF.

The V call is TRBV11-3, the J call TRBJ2-1; the match to TRBD2 covers 10 bases. The V segment lost 1 base and the J segment 8 bases; nucleotides outside the gene matches: 8. Germline V CDR1 and CDR2: SGHNT, YENEEA. This CDR3 region has 16 residues. CDR3 sequence: CASSLGASGRFDEQFF. For the CDR3, the DNA is TGTGCCAGCAGCTTAGGCGCTAGCGGGAGATTCGATGAGCAGTTCTTC.

The CDR3 loop is CASSPQQGSEPQHF. The CDR3, as DNA: TGTGCCAGCTCACCACAGCAGGGGAGTGAGCCCCAGCATTTT. The V gene is TRBV18, the J gene TRBJ1-5; D may be TRBD1 (6 bases). The CDR3 is 14 residues long. The germline V and J ends were trimmed by 1 base and 8 bases, with 12 bases remaining between them. Per germline, CDR1 KGHSH and CDR2 LQKENI.

This clone was recorded at least ten times. The chain employs TRBV7-9 and TRBJ2-7, with TRBD1 identical over 10 bases. There are 17 residues in the CDR3. Germline V gene sequence: CDR1 SEHNR, CDR2 FQNEAQ (reference sequence). V dropped 4 bases and J dropped 2; count of bases not matched to a gene: 11. CDR3 amino acids: CASSWGTPGQGPYEQYF. CDR3 coding DNA: TGTGCCAGCAGCTGGGGGACTCCGGGACAGGGGCCCTACGAGCAGTACTTC.

The V call is TRBV19, the J call TRBJ2-1, with 9 bases that match TRBD1. The CDR3 is made up of 16 amino acids. CDR1 and CDR2 from the germline V gene are LNHDA and SQIVND (reference sequence). V dropped 2 bases and J dropped 6; count of bases not matched to a gene: 8. The chain's CDR3 is CASSITPTGGSNEQFF. The CDR3 DNA is TGTGCCAGTAGTATAACGCCGACAGGGGGTTCCAATGAGCAGTTCTTC.

This chain uses TRBV19 with TRBJ2-1, with 10 bases that match TRBD2. CDR1 LNHDA and CDR2 SQIVND come from the germline V gene (reference sequence). The CDR3 is 17 residues long. After removal of 1 base from V and 10 bases from J, the junction contained 13 bases not matched to a gene. The CDR3 region is CASSIGVLGLAGVEQFF. The CDR3 region has the DNA TGTGCCAGTAGTATAGGGGTCTTGGGGCTAGCGGGAGTCGAGCAGTTCTTC.

This clone appeared once. The chain links TRBV27 to TRBJ2-1; no clear D gene. The V and J ends lost 5 bases and 1 base respectively, with 12 bases between them. The CDR3 runs to 15 residues. Looked up from germline, CDR1 is MNHEY and CDR2 is SMNVEV (reference sequence). CDR3 in DNA: TGTGCCAGCAGTCCTATTACCCCTTCCTACAATGAGCAGTTCTTC. Its translation is CASSPITPSYNEQFF.

The chain couples TRBV6-5 to TRBJ1-1; possible D gene TRBD1, 5 bases. V was shortened by 6 bases and J by 3 bases, with 5 bases between the two germline ends. Germline loops: CDR1 MNHEY, CDR2 SVGAGI. This CDR3 is 11 amino acids long. The CDR3 sequence is CASRGHTEAFF. Here the CDR3 DNA reads TGTGCCAGCAGGGGGCACACTGAAGCTTTCTTT.